This T cell receptor (beta chain) emerged from a study of response to subunit inactivated influenza vaccine. Each CDR3 protein gets one entry after TCRdb re-called the RT-PCR reads with MiXCR. This sample carries roughly 540,000 distinct CDR3 sequences, roughly a quarter of them seen once, and the ten largest clones take 2.5% to 3%. In germline, CDR1 is SGHRS, CDR2 YFSETQ. This CDR3 has 14 residues. V was pared by 1 base and J by 4 bases, with 10 bases between. This clonotype was found a few times. Separately, the same data were catalogued under a study of T cells expressing NK-cell markers. That work adds: The authors generated TCR beta cDNA through 5'RACE template switching with UMIs. In several experiments, an anti-gamma-delta TCR antibody restricted sorting to alpha-beta TCR T cells. The CD3+CD56-NKG2C+ fraction was also led by these clonotypes in a handful of donors.

The chain links TRBV5-1 to TRBJ2-3, with D possibly matching TRBD1 (6 bases). The sample consisted of CD4+ T cells sorted from PBMCs, taken 11 to 12 days after vaccination. This sequence originates from a man aged 50-59 years who received an inactivated influenza vaccine. CDR3 loop: CASSLRQDPDTQYF. The CDR3 coding sequence is TGCGCCAGCAGCTTGCGACAGGATCCAGATACGCAGTATTTT. Complete variable domain (other parts from reference TRBV5-1 and TRBJ2-3): KAGVTQTPRYLIKTRGQQVTLSCSPISGHRSVSWYQQTPGQGLQFLFEYFSETQRNKGNFPGRFSGRQFSNSRSEMNVSTLELGDSALYLCASSLRQDPDTQYFGPGTRLTVL.